These T cell receptor beta chains were read from a single sample in a study of T cell repertoires in cytomegalovirus infection. For these receptors, no antigen is known. Each CDR3 protein is one row after TCRdb ran MiXCR on the reads. The sample carries nearly 700,000 distinct CDR3 sequences, approximately 33% recorded once. The starting material was cultured PBMCs, obtained from culture after CMV antigen stimulation. The receptors were gathered from a human donor in good health (CMV status not recorded). Some clones in this sample may be carry-over from other donors' samples. The CDR3 runs from the conserved cysteine through the conserved F or W. The order of the fields is CDR3 protein, V gene, J gene.

CASSYQQGSTDTQYF	TRBV6-5	TRBJ2-3
CASSLAPSGANTGELFF	TRBV5-1	TRBJ2-2
CASSFQSAFPWNEQFF	TRBV11-2	TRBJ2-1
CASSTPSNSYEQYF	TRBV7-9	TRBJ2-7
CASSPTGGSPTDTQYF	TRBV9	TRBJ2-3
CASSSPGQGYEQYF	TRBV7-2	TRBJ2-7
CAVAVPLREQYF	TRBV6-1	TRBJ2-7
CASSLSLDRTNQPQHF	TRBV28	TRBJ1-5
CASTRAKNSYNEQFF	TRBV6-2/TRBV6-3	TRBJ2-1
CASSTRQAEEKLFF	TRBV12-3/TRBV12-4	TRBJ1-4
CASSYPVTSGRDEQYF	TRBV6-5	TRBJ2-7
CASSLGRTIGNTIYF	TRBV7-2	TRBJ1-3
CATREGGSEQYF	TRBV6-1	TRBJ2-7
CASCGLAAPQETQYF	TRBV2	TRBJ2-5
CASSPGRRASNEKLFF	TRBV14	TRBJ1-4
CASSRNRDSLDYGYTF	TRBV6-5	TRBJ1-2
CAISPGLGILATGELFF	TRBV10-3	TRBJ2-2
CASSVQTGGWETQYF	TRBV6-1	TRBJ2-5
CASRVSQGDYGYTF	TRBV6-1	TRBJ1-2
CATRRADSDTQYF	TRBV7-9	TRBJ2-3
CVSDLLGDTQYF	TRBV7-2	TRBJ2-3
CASSQEYSSGQDTQYF	TRBV4-3	TRBJ2-3
CASSQARGGAGEQFF	TRBV4-1	TRBJ2-1
CASTPAGGPSDTQYF	TRBV5-1	TRBJ2-3
CASKREGRELFF	TRBV7-2	TRBJ2-2
CASSPRDRGLPPPYF	TRBV7-2	TRBJ2-4
CASSAGTSGHPYEQYF	TRBV7-6	TRBJ2-7
CASSSARDLGEAFF	TRBV5-4	TRBJ1-1
CASSIGATDTQYF	TRBV19	TRBJ2-3
CASSPLINRRGYTF	TRBV27	TRBJ1-2
CASSLGRVGEQYF	TRBV7-6	TRBJ2-7
CASSLGLAGGPTAYEQYF	TRBV12-3/TRBV12-4	TRBJ2-7
CASQGGGGGNIQYF	TRBV19	TRBJ2-4
CASSSQDLRETQYF	TRBV7-6	TRBJ2-5
CASSQGPTVAYNEQFF	TRBV4-1	TRBJ2-1
CASSLGSGQVHSPLHF	TRBV7-9	TRBJ1-6
CASSAGRHNEKLFF	TRBV25-1	TRBJ1-4
CASSFFLREQYF	TRBV7-2	TRBJ2-7
CASSLRGGELFF	TRBV6-1	TRBJ2-2
CASSEVAGGPRETQYF	TRBV6-1	TRBJ2-5
CATGGPTSTDTQYF	TRBV6-1	TRBJ2-3
CASGVGEGYEQYF	TRBV3-1	TRBJ2-7
CASSSPGRGEQETQYF	TRBV7-9	TRBJ2-5
CSAPLTGGNTIYF	TRBV20-1	TRBJ1-3
CASSLYRLLAGGSDTGELFF	TRBV11-2	TRBJ2-2
CARRGMGSYNEQFF	TRBV2	TRBJ2-1
CASLMGNTIYF	TRBV2	TRBJ1-3
CATREVWSVAEDEQFF	TRBV10-3	TRBJ2-1
CASSLDSSVAEKLFF	TRBV7-2	TRBJ1-4
CASSLNQRELSNEQYF	TRBV7-2	TRBJ2-7
CSANGNTEAFF	TRBV20-1	TRBJ1-1
CASSRDAGRGKNIQYF	TRBV6-1	TRBJ2-4
CASKGSFNREQFF	TRBV2	TRBJ2-1
CASSLGGVGETQYF	TRBV7-2	TRBJ2-5
CASSPGQGVYEQYF	TRBV12-3/TRBV12-4	TRBJ2-7
CASSLSWVWNTEAFF	TRBV28	TRBJ1-1
CASSLSTGAPGNTIYF	TRBV6-1	TRBJ1-3
CASKSPSGSESYEQYF	TRBV6-2/TRBV6-3	TRBJ2-7
CASSQGLENIQYF	TRBV5-1	TRBJ2-4